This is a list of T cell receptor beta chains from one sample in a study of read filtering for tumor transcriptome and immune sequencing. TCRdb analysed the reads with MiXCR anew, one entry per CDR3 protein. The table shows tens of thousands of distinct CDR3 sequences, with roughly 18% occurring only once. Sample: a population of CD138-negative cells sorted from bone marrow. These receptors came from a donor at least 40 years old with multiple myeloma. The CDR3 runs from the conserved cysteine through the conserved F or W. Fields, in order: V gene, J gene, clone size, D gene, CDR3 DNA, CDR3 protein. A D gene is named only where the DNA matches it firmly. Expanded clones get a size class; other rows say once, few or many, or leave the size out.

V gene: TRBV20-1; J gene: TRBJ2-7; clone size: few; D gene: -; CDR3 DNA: TGCAGTGCTAGAAGGTTACAGGGGACCGGGGGCGAGCAGTACTTC; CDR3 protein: CSARRLQGTGGEQYF
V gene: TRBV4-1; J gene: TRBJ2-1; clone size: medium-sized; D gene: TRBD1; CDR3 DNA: TGCGCCAGCAGCCACCCCGGGACAGACTTGGGCAATGAGCAGTTCTTC; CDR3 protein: CASSHPGTDLGNEQFF
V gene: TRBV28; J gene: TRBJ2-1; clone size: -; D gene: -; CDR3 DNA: TGTGCCAGCAGCGGTGGACGGGGGAATTACAATGAGCAGTTCTTC; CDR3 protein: CASSGGRGNYNEQFF
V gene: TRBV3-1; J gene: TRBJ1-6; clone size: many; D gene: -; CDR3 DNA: TGTGCCAGCAGCCAGCCCACCGAAGTTTCACCCCTCCACTTT; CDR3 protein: CASSQPTEVSPLHF
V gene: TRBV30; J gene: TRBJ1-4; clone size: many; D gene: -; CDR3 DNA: TGTGCCTGGAGCGACGGTACGGAGAATGAAAAACTGTTTTTT; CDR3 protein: CAWSDGTENEKLFF
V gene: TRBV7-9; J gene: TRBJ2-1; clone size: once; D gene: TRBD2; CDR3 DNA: TGCGCCAGCAGCTTTAGCGGGGGGCTCGATGAGCAGTTCTTC; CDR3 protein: CASSFSGGLDEQFF
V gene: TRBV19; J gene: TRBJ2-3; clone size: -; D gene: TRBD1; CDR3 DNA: TGTGCCAGTAGCTTCGGGACAGGGGAGCCAGATACGCAGTATTTT; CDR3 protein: CASSFGTGEPDTQYF
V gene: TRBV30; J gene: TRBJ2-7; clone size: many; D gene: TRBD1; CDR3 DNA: TGTGCCTGGAGTGTCGGGACAGGGGGGAGCGAGCAGTACTTC; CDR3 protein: CAWSVGTGGSEQYF
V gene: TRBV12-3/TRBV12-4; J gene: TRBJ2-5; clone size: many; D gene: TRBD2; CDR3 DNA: TGTGCCAGCAGCCAGACTAGCGGGGGAGGGGAGACCCAGTACTTC; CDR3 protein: CASSQTSGGGETQYF
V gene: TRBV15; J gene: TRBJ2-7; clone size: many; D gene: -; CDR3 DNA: TGTGCCACCAGCAGAGATATAATCCCGGACCATTACGAGCAGTACTTC; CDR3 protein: CATSRDIIPDHYEQYF
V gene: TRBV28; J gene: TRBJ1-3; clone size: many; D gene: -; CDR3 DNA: TGTGCCAGCAGTTTAACCCGTGACAGCTCTGGAAACACCATATATTTT; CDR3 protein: CASSLTRDSSGNTIYF
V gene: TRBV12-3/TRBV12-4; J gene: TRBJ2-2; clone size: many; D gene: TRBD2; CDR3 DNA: TGTGCCAGCAGTGGGACTAGCGGCACCGGGGAGCTGTTTTTT; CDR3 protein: CASSGTSGTGELFF
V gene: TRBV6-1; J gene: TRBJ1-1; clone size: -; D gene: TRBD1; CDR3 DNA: TGTGCCAGCACTACGGACAGGGGTTGGACTGAAGCCTTCTTT; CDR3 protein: CASTTDRGWTEAFF
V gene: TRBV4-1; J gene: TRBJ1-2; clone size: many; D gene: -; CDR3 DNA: TGCGCCAGCAGCCTCCAGCCCCAGGACAGCTTTGGCTACACCTTC; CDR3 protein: CASSLQPQDSFGYTF
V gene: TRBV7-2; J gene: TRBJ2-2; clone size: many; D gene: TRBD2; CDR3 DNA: TGTGCCAGCAGCTTAGTTAGCGGGAGTGGGGAGCTGTTTTTT; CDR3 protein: CASSLVSGSGELFF
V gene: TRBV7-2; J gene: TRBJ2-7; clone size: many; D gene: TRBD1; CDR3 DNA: TGTGCCAGCAGCTTCGACAGGGCGAGTTACGAGCAGTACTTC; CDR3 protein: CASSFDRASYEQYF
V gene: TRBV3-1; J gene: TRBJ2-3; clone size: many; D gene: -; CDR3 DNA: TGTGCCAGCAGCCAAGAGTTGTCAGCCTATAGCACAGATACGCAGTATTTT; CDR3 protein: CASSQELSAYSTDTQYF
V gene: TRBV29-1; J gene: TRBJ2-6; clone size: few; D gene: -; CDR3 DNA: TGCAGCGTTACGGGTGAACCTGGGGCCAACGTCCTGACTTTC; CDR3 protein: CSVTGEPGANVLTF
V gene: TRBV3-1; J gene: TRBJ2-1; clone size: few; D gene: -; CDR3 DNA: TGTGCCAGCAGCCAAGATAGAAGAGGTGAGCAGTTCTTC; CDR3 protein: CASSQDRRGEQFF
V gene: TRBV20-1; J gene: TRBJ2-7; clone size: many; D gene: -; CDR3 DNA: TGCAGTGCTAGTGACGGGGGCAATCCCCAGGGGAACGAGCAGTACTTC; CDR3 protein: CSASDGGNPQGNEQYF
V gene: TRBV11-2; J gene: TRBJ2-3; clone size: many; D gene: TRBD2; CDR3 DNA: TGTGCCAGCAGCTTGAGGGGTAGCGGGATAGATACGCAGTATTTT; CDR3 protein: CASSLRGSGIDTQYF
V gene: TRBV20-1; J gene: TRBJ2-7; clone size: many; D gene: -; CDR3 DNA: TGCAGTGCACAACTAGGGGCCTACGAGCAGTACTTC; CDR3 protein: CSAQLGAYEQYF
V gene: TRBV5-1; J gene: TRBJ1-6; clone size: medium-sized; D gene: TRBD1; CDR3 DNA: TGCGCCAGCAGCGCGACAGGGAGTAATTCACCCCTCCACTTT; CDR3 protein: CASSATGSNSPLHF
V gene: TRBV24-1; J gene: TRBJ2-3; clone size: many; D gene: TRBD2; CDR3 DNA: TGTGCCACCAGTGATCCGGGACTAGCGGGGACAGATACGCAGTATTTT; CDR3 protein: CATSDPGLAGTDTQYF
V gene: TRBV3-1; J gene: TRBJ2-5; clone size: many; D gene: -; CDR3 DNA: TGTGCCAGCAGCCATCTCTTGGAGACCCAGTACTTC; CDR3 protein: CASSHLLETQYF
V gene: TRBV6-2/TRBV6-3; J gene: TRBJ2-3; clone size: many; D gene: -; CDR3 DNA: TGTGCCAGCAAAAAACTCGGGAGTAGCACAGATACGCAGTATTTT; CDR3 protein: CASKKLGSSTDTQYF
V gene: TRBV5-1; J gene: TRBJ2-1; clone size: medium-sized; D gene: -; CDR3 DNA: TGCGCCAGCAGCCTGACCGGGGGTTCGTACAATGAGCAGTTCTTC; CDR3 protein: CASSLTGGSYNEQFF
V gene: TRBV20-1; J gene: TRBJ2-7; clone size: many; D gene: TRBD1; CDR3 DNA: TGCAGTGCTCCGCGACAGGGGGGCTACGAGCAGTACTTC; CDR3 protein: CSAPRQGGYEQYF
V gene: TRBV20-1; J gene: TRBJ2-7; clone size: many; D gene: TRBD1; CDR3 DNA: TGCAGTGCTAGAGTACGGGACAGCTCCTACGAGCAGTACTTC; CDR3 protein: CSARVRDSSYEQYF
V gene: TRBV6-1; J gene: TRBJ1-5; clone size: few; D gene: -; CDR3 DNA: TGTGCCAGCAGTGAAGGGGATCAGCCCCAGCATTTT; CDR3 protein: CASSEGDQPQHF
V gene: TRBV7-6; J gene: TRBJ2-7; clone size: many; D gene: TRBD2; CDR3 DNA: TGTGCCAGCAGCTCCCCGGGCGGGGGGTACGAGCAGTACTTC; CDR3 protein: CASSSPGGGYEQYF
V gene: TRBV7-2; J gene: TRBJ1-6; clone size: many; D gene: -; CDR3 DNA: TGTGCCAGCAGCTTGGGGGGGCAAAATTCACCCCTCCACTTT; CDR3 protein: CASSLGGQNSPLHF
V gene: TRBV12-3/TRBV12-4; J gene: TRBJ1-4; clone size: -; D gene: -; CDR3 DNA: TGTGCCAGCAGCTCGAGACTTTCCATGTGGGAAAAACTGTTTTTT; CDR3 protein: CASSSRLSMWEKLFF
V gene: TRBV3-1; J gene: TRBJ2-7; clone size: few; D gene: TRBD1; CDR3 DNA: TGTGCCAGCAGCTTCTCCTCCGGGACAGGGGACGAGCAGTACTTC; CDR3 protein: CASSFSSGTGDEQYF